This passage covers 14 T cell receptor beta chains from one sample sequenced in a study of cytomegalovirus exposure and HLA in healthy donors. The PCR made use of 60 Vbeta and 13 Jbeta primers. The assay was immunoSEQ multiplex PCR, and TCRdb's table has in-frame clones only and misses some. The profile covers approximately 27,000 clones, with about two thirds appearing a single time and 4.4% taken by the ten largest. Sequencing was carried out using PBMCs. The receptors shown here come from a woman between 45 and 65 years old in good health and CMV-seronegative.

The J gene is TRBJ1-4, the V gene TRBV28; TRBD1 might be the D (5 bases). Trimming pared 2 bases from V and 5 bases from J, leaving 9 bases between. The CDR3 covers 14 residues. CDR1 MDHEN and CDR2 SYDVKM come from the germline V gene. The CDR3: CASSLQGWNEKLFF. CDR3 in DNA: TGTGCCAGCAGTTTACAGGGTTGGAATGAAAAACTGTTTTTT. Full variable domain (rest looked up from reference TRBV28 and TRBJ1-4): DVKVTQSSRYLVKRTGEKVFLECVQDMDHENMFWYRQDPGLGLRLIYFSYDVKMKEKGDIPEGYSVSREKKERFSLILESASTNQTSMYLCASSLQGWNEKLFFGSGTQLSVL.

About this clone itself: Other nucleotide sequences in the sample specify the same CDR3. The gene calls are TRBV5-1 and TRBJ1-2; TRBD1 aligns across 8 bases. The CDR3 covers 13 residues. CDR1 is SGHRS, CDR2 YFSETQ, per germline. Unmatched junction bases numbered 2, after V lost 4 bases and J lost 3 bases. The CDR3 loop is CASSATGDYGYTF. In DNA, the CDR3 is TGCGCCAGCAGCGCGACAGGGGACTATGGCTACACCTTC.

V is TRBV12-5 and J is TRBJ1-1; D perhaps matches TRBD1 (5 bases). V was trimmed by 1 base and J by 7 bases, leaving 10 bases between them. This CDR3 has 13 amino acids. Germline V gene sequence: CDR1 LGHNT, CDR2 FRNRAP. The CDR3 DNA is TGTGCTAGTGGTTTGGGGGACTGGGGTGAAGCTTTCTTT. Translated: CASGLGDWGEAFF. The full variable domain, with the rest looked up from reference TRBV12-5 and TRBJ1-1, is DARVTQTPRHKVTEMGQEVTMRCQPILGHNTVFWYRQTMMQGLELLAYFRNRAPLDDSGMPKDRFSAEMPDATLATLKIQPSEPRDSAVYFCASGLGDWGEAFFGQGTRLTVV.

The V gene is TRBV2, the J gene TRBJ1-5; the match to TRBD1 covers 9 bases. V shed 3 bases, J shed 1 base, and the junction held 4 bases outside the gene matches. This CDR3 spans 16 amino acids. Germline values: CDR1 SNHLY, CDR2 FYNNEI. Here the CDR3 DNA reads TGTGCCAGCAGTGACCTCGACAGGGGGAGCAATCAGCCCCAGCATTTT. Its protein product is CASSDLDRGSNQPQHF.

The chain links TRBV5-4 to TRBJ1-4, with D possibly matching TRBD1 (6 bases). CDR1 and CDR2 from the germline V gene are SGHNT and YYREEE (reference sequence). V lost 1 base to trimming and J lost 8 bases, with 12 bases between them. This CDR3 contains 14 residues. Here the CDR3 DNA reads TGTGCCAGCAGCTTGTCCGCGGGGGGCGAAAAACTGTTTTTT. Translating it yields CASSLSAGGEKLFF.

This chain joins TRBV19 and TRBJ1-5; D call uncertain. This CDR3 is built from 13 residues. Germline CDR1 is LNHDA and CDR2 is SQIVND (reference sequence). The V end was cut by 9 bases, the J end by 5 bases, with 14 bases between. In DNA, the CDR3 is TGTGCCAGCGACCCGGACGGGGATCAGCCCCAGCATTTT. Encoded protein: CASDPDGDQPQHF.

This chain joins TRBV5-1 and TRBJ2-7; TRBD1 matches 9 bases. V lost 3 bases to trimming and J lost 2 bases; unmatched junction nucleotides: 6. This CDR3 has 15 residues. The germline V gene encodes CDR1 SGHRS and CDR2 YFSETQ. Here the CDR3 reads CASSYSTGGAYEQYF. The CDR3 nucleotides read TGCGCCAGCAGCTACTCGACAGGGGGTGCCTACGAGCAGTACTTC.

CDR3 sequence reads: CSAARDTEAFF. CDR3 in DNA: TGCAGCGCCGCACGAGACACTGAAGCTTTCTTT. This chain links TRBV29-1 with TRBJ1-1; D is uncertain. Trimming removed 7 bases at V and 3 bases at J, with 9 bases between. The CDR3 runs 11 residues. Per the germline V gene, CDR1 is SQVTM and CDR2 is ANQGSEA.

This clone came up a few times. The chain is built from TRBV6-6 and TRBJ1-5; no reliable D call. Per the germline V gene, CDR1 is MNHNY and CDR2 is SVGAGI (reference sequence). Deletions cut 6 bases from V and 0 bases from J, with 3 bases between. CDR3 length equals 12 residues. In DNA form, the CDR3 reads TGTGCCAGCAGCCATAGCAATCAGCCCCAGCATTTT. This sequence encodes CASSHSNQPQHF.

V usage is TRBV18 and J usage is TRBJ2-5, with D possibly being TRBD2 (5 bases). This CDR3 spans 14 amino acids. Between the trimmed V and J ends, which lost 3 bases and 2 bases, there was a span of 10 bases. Germline CDR1 reads KGHSH; CDR2 reads LQKENI. CDR3 sequence reads: CASSPRAFQETQYF. The CDR3, as DNA: TGTGCCAGCTCACCGAGGGCGTTTCAAGAGACCCAGTACTTC.

This rearrangement joins TRBV5-1 to TRBJ2-3, with TRBD2 matching over 12 bases. This CDR3 has 16 residues. Germline lookup yields CDR1 SGHRS and CDR2 YFSETQ. Trimming removed 4 bases from V and 3 bases from J; junction bases left unmatched: 6. The CDR3 sequence: CASSAGGTSGTDTQYF. Here the CDR3 DNA reads TGCGCCAGCAGCGCGGGAGGGACTAGCGGGACAGATACGCAGTATTTT.

This chain connects TRBV7-6 to TRBJ2-7, with a weak D call TRBD1 (6 bases). V was pared by 0 bases and J by 0 bases, with 15 bases between. The CDR3 covers 17 residues. Germline values: CDR1 SGHVS, CDR2 FNYEAQ. The CDR3 bases are TGTGCCAGCAGCTTAGCGCCGACAGGAACGAGCTCCTACGAGCAGTACTTC. As protein: CASSLAPTGTSSYEQYF. Variable domain in full (rest from reference TRBV7-6 and TRBJ2-7): GAGVSQSPRYKVTKRGQDVALRCDPISGHVSLYWYRQALGQGPEFLTYFNYEAQQDKSGLPNDRFSAERPEGSISTLTIQRTEQRDSAMYRCASSLAPTGTSSYEQYFGPGTRLTVT.

The V gene is TRBV5-4, the J gene TRBJ1-1, with D possibly being TRBD1 (6 bases). The V gene lost 0 bases and the J gene lost 5 bases, with 8 bases spanning the gap. Germline V gives CDR1 SGHNT, CDR2 YYREEE (reference sequence). The CDR3 spans 13 residues. The DNA for the CDR3 is TGTGCCAGCAGCTTGGGAGGGGGAACTGAAGCTTTCTTT. Amino acid sequence: CASSLGGGTEAFF.

This clone appeared a few times. The J gene is TRBJ2-1, the V gene TRBV5-1; TRBD2 aligns across 13 bases. V shed 5 bases and J 6 bases; nucleotides not matched to a gene: 5. This CDR3 is built from 15 residues. Germline-derived CDR1 and CDR2 are SGHRS and YFSETQ. The DNA of the CDR3 is TGCGCCAGCAGAAGAACTAGCGGGAGGGCCAATGAGCAGTTCTTC. The encoded protein is CASRRTSGRANEQFF. The variable domain in full, completed from reference TRBV5-1 and TRBJ2-1, reads KAGVTQTPRYLIKTRGQQVTLSCSPISGHRSVSWYQQTPGQGLQFLFEYFSETQRNKGNFPGRFSGRQFSNSRSEMNVSTLELGDSALYLCASRRTSGRANEQFFGPGTRLTVL.